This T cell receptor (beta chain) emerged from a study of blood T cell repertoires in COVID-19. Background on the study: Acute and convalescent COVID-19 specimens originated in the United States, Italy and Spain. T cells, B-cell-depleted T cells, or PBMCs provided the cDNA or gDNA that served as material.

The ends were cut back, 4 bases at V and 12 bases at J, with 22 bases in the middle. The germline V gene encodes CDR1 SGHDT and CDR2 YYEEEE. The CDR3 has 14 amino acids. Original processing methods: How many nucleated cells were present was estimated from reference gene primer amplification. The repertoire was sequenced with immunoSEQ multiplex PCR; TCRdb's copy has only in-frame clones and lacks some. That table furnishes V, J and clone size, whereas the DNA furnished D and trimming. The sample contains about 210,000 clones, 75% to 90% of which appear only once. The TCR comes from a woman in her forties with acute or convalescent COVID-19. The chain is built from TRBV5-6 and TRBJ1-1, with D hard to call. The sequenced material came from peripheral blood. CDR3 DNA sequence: TGTGCCAGCAGCCAGGTGGGCCCATCAACAGAGACTTTCTTT. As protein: CASSQVGPSTETFF.